The TCR beta chain described here comes from a study of regulatory T cells in long-lasting Graves disease. The time point: persistent/refractory GD, antithyroid drugs over 5 years with positive TRAb. The TCR library was made from RNA extracted from PBMCs. CDR1 and CDR2 from the germline V gene are SEHNR and FQNEAQ (reference sequence). V lost 5 bases and J 6 bases, leaving 13 bases between the germline ends. CDR3 length equals 13 residues. To make TCR beta libraries, researchers used iRepertoire HTBI primers and Arm-PCR of CDR3 regions. TCRdb re-derived calls from the multiplex PCR reads in MiXCR, one entry per CDR3 protein. The sample gives roughly 400,000 distinct CDR3 sequences, around a fifth of which show up once; approximately 15% is in the top ten.

The sequence came from a female donor with Graves disease. The chain is built from TRBV7-9 and TRBJ1-2; D gene unclear. Material: peripheral blood mononuclear cells (PBMCs), obtained when the disease was refractory, from a patient treated with antithyroid drugs. The CDR3 reads CASSPPNLDGYTF. In nucleotides, the CDR3 is TGTGCCAGCAGCCCCCCGAACCTTGATGGCTACACCTTC.